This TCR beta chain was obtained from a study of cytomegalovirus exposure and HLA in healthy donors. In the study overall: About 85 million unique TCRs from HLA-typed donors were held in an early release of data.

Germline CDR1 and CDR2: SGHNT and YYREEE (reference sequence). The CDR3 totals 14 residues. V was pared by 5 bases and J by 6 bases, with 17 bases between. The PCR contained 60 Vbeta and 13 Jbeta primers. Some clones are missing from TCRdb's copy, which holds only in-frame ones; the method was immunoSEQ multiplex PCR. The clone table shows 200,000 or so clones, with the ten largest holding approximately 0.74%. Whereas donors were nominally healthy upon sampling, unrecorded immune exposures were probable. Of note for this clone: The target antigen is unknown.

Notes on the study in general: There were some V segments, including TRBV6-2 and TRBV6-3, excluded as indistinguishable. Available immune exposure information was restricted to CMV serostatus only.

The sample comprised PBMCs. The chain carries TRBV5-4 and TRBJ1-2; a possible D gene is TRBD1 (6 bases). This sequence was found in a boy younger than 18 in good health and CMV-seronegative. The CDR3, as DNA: TGTGCCAGCAGTTTGCTGACAGGATGGGATGGCTACACCTTC. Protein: CASSLLTGWDGYTF.